A single T cell receptor (beta chain) is shown here with its context. With 0 bases removed from V and 6 bases from J, the gap between germline ends came to 8 bases. The CDR3 length is 13 residues. The data stem from a study of control samples from healthy donors and cancer patients. Produced via immunoSEQ multiplex PCR; TCRdb's table is partial and in-frame only. The sample holds 100,000 to 150,000 clones; more than 75% are singletons and the top ten take around 1.7%. Input material: blood. The genes are TRBV12-3 or TRBV12-4 and TRBJ1-1; no firm D call. The origin of this receptor is a man between 18 and 35 years old in good health. The chain's CDR3 is CASSLAGSPEAFF. DNA for the CDR3: TGTGCCAGCAGTTTAGCCGGGTCCCCTGAAGCTTTCTTT.